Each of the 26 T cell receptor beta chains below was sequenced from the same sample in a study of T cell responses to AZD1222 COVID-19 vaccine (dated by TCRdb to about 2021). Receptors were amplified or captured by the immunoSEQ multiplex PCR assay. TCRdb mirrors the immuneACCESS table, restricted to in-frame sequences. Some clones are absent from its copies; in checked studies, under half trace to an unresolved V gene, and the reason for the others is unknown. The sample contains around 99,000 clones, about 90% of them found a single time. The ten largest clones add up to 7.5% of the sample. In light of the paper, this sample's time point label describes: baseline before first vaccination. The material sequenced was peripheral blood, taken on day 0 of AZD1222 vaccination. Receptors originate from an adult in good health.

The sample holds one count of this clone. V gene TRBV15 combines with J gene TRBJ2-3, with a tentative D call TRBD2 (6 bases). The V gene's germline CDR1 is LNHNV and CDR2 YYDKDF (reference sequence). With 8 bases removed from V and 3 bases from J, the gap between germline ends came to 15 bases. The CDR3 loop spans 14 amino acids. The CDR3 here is CATLGGKRTDTQYF. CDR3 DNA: TGTGCCACCCTCGGCGGGAAGAGAACAGATACGCAGTATTTT.

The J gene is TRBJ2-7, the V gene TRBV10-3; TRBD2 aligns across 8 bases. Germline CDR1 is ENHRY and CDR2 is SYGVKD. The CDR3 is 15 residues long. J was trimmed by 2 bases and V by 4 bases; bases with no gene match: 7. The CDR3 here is CAISAEGLAPYEQYF. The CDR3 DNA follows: TGTGCCATCAGTGCGGAAGGACTAGCCCCCTACGAGCAGTACTTC.

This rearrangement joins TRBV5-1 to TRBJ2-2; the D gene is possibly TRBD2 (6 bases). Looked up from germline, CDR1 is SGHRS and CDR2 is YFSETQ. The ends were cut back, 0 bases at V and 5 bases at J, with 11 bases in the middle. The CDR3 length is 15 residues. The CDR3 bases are TGCGCCAGCAGCTTGGTTGGAGGGCTTACCGGGGAGCTGTTTTTT. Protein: CASSLVGGLTGELFF. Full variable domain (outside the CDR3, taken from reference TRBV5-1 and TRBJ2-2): KAGVTQTPRYLIKTRGQQVTLSCSPISGHRSVSWYQQTPGQGLQFLFEYFSETQRNKGNFPGRFSGRQFSNSRSEMNVSTLELGDSALYLCASSLVGGLTGELFFGEGSRLTVL.

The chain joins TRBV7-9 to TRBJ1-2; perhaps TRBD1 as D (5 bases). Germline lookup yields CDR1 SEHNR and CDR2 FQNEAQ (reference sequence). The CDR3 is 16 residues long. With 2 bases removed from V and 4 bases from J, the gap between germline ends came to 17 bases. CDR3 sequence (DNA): TGTGCCAGCAGCTTAACTTCGGGACGAACGAGCTATGGCTACACCTTC. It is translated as CASSLTSGRTSYGYTF.

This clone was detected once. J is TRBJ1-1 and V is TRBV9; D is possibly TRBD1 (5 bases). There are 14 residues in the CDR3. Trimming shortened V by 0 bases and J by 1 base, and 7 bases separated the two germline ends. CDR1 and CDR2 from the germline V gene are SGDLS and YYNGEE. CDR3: CASSVVGGNTEAFF. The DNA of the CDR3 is TGTGCCAGCAGCGTAGTGGGGGGGAACACTGAAGCTTTCTTT.

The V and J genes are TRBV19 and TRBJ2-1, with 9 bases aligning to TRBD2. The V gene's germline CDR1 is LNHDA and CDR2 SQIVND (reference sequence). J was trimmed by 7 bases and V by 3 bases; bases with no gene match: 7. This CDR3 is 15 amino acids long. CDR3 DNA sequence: TGTGCCAGTAGTATTGTAGCGGGAGCCTGGAATGAGCAGTTCTTC. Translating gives CASSIVAGAWNEQFF.

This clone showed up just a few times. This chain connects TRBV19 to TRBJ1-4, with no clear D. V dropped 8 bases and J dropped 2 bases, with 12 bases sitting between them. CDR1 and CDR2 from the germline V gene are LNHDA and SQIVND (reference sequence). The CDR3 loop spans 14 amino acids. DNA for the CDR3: TGTGCCAGTGAAAGAGGAGGGACTAATGAAAAACTGTTTTTT. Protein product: CASERGGTNEKLFF.

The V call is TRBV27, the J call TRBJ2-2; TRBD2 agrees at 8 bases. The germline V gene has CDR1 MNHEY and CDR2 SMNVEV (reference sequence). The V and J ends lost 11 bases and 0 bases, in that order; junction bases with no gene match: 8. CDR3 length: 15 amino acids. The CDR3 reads CAAKGAGANTGELFF. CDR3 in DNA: TGTGCCGCGAAGGGAGCGGGGGCGAACACCGGGGAGCTGTTTTTT.

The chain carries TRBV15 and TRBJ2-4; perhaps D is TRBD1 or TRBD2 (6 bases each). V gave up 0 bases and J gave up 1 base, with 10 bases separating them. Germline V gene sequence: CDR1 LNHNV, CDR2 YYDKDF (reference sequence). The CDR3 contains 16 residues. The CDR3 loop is CATSRDRRGAKNIQYF. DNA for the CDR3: TGTGCCACCAGCAGAGATCGGAGGGGGGCCAAAAACATTCAGTACTTC.

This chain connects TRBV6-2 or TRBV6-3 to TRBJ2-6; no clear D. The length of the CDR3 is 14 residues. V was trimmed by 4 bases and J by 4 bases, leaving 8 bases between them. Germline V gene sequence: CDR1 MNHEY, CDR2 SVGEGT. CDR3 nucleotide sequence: TGTGCCAGCAGTTTCCCTGGCGGGGCCAACGTCCTGACTTTC. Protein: CASSFPGGANVLTF.

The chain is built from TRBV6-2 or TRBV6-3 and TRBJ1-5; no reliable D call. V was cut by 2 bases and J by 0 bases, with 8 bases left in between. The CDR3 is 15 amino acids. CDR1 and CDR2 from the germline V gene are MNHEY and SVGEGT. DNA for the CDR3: TGTGCCAGCAGTTACCGCCCCTATAGCAATCAGCCCCAGCATTTT. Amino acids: CASSYRPYSNQPQHF.

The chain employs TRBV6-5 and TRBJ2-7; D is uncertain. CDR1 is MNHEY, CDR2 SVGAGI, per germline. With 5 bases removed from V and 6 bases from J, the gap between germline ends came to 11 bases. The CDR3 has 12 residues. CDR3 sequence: CASSRTGSEQYF. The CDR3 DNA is TGTGCCAGCAGTCGGACCGGTAGCGAGCAGTACTTC.

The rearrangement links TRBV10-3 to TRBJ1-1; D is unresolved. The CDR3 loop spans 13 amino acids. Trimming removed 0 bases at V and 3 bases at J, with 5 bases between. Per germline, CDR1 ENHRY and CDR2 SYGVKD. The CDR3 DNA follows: TGTGCCATCAGTGAGTCTGCAGACACTGAAGCTTTCTTT. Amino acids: CAISESADTEAFF.

DNA for the CDR3: TGCGCCAGCAGCCAATTGGGACAGAAATCAGATACGCAGTATTTT. Its translation: CASSQLGQKSDTQYF. The chain combines TRBV4-1 with TRBJ2-3, with 7 bases matching TRBD1. The CDR3 sequence is 15 residues long. Germline loops: CDR1 MGHRA, CDR2 YSYEKL. J was trimmed by 4 bases and V by 2 bases; bases with no gene match: 6.

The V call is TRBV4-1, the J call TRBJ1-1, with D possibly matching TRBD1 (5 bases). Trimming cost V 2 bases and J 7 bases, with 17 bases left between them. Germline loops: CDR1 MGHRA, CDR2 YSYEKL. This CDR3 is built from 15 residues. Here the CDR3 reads CASSQTRQSLDEAFF. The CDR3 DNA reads TGCGCCAGCAGCCAAACCCGACAGTCTCTGGATGAAGCTTTCTTT.

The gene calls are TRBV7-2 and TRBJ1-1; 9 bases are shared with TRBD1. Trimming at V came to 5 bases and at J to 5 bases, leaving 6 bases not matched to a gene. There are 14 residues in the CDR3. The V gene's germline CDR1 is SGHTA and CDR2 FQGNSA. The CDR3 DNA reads TGTGCCAGCAGCCCCGGACAGGGGCGGACTGAAGCTTTCTTT. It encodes CASSPGQGRTEAFF.

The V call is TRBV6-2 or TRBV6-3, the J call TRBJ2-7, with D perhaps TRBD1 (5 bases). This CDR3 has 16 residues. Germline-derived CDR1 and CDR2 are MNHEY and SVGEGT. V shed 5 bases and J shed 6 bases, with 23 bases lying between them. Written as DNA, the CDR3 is TGTGCCAGCAGTCTCACACGAATAAGGGGAAGAGGCGAGCAGTACTTC. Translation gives CASSLTRIRGRGEQYF.

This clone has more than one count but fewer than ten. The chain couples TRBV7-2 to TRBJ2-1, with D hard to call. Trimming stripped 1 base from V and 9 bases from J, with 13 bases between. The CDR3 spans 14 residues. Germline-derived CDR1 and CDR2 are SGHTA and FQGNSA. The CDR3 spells CASSLGAASVEQFF. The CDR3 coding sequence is TGTGCCAGCAGCTTAGGCGCGGCCTCCGTTGAGCAGTTCTTC.

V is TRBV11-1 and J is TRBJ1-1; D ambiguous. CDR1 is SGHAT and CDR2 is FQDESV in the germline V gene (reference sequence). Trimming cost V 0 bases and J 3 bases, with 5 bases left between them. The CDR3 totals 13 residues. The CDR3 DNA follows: TGTGCCAGCAGCTTAGCGGCCTACACTGAAGCTTTCTTT. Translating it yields CASSLAAYTEAFF.

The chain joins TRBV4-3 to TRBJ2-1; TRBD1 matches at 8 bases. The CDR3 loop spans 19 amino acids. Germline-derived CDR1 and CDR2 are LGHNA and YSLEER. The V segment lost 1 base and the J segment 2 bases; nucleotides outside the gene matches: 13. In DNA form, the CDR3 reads TGCGCCAGCAGCCAAGGCCCGCAGGGGGCGAGTTCAGCCTACAATGAGCAGTTCTTC. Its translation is CASSQGPQGASSAYNEQFF.

The CDR3 spells CASSQADRASAFF. As DNA, the CDR3 is TGTGCCAGCAGCCAAGCTGACAGGGCGTCGGCTTTCTTT. The V call is TRBV14, the J call TRBJ1-1; TRBD1 aligns across 7 bases. The junction had 7 bases not matched to a gene; V was cut back by 1 base and J by 11 bases. The CDR3 contains 13 residues. Germline assignment: CDR1 SGHDN and CDR2 FVKESK. The full variable domain, completed using reference TRBV14 and TRBJ1-1, is EAGVTQFPSHSVIEKGQTVTLRCDPISGHDNLYWYRRVMGKEIKFLLHFVKESKQDESGMPNNRFLAERTGGTYSTLKVQPAELEDSGVYFCASSQADRASAFFGQGTRLTVV.

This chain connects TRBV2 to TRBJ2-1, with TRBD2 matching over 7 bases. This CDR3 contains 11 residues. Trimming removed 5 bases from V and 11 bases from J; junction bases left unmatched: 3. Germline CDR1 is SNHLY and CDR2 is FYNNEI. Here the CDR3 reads CASSSSGKQFF. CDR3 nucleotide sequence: TGTGCCAGCAGTTCTAGCGGCAAGCAGTTCTTC.

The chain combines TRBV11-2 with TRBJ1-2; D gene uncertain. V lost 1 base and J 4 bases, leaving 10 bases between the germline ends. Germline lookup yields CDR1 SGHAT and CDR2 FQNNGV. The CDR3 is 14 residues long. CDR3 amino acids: CASSLVELGYGYTF. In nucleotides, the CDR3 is TGTGCCAGCAGCTTAGTGGAATTAGGCTATGGCTACACCTTC.

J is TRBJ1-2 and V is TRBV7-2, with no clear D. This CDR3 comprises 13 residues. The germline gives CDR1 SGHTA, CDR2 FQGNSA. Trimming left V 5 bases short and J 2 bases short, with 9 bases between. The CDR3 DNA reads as TGTGCCAGCAGCGCCGGACGGAACTATGGCTACACCTTC. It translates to CASSAGRNYGYTF.

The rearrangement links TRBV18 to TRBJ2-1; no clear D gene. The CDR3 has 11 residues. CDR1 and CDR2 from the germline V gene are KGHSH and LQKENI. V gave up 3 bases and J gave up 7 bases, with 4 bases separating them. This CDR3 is CASSPGNEQFF. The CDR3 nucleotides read TGTGCCAGCTCACCGGGAAATGAGCAGTTCTTC.

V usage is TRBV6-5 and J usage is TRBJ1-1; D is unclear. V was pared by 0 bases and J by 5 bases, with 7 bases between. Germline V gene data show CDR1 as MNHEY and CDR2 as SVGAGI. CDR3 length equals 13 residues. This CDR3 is CASSYSLGTEAFF. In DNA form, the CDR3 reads TGTGCCAGCAGTTACTCGCTCGGGACTGAAGCTTTCTTT.